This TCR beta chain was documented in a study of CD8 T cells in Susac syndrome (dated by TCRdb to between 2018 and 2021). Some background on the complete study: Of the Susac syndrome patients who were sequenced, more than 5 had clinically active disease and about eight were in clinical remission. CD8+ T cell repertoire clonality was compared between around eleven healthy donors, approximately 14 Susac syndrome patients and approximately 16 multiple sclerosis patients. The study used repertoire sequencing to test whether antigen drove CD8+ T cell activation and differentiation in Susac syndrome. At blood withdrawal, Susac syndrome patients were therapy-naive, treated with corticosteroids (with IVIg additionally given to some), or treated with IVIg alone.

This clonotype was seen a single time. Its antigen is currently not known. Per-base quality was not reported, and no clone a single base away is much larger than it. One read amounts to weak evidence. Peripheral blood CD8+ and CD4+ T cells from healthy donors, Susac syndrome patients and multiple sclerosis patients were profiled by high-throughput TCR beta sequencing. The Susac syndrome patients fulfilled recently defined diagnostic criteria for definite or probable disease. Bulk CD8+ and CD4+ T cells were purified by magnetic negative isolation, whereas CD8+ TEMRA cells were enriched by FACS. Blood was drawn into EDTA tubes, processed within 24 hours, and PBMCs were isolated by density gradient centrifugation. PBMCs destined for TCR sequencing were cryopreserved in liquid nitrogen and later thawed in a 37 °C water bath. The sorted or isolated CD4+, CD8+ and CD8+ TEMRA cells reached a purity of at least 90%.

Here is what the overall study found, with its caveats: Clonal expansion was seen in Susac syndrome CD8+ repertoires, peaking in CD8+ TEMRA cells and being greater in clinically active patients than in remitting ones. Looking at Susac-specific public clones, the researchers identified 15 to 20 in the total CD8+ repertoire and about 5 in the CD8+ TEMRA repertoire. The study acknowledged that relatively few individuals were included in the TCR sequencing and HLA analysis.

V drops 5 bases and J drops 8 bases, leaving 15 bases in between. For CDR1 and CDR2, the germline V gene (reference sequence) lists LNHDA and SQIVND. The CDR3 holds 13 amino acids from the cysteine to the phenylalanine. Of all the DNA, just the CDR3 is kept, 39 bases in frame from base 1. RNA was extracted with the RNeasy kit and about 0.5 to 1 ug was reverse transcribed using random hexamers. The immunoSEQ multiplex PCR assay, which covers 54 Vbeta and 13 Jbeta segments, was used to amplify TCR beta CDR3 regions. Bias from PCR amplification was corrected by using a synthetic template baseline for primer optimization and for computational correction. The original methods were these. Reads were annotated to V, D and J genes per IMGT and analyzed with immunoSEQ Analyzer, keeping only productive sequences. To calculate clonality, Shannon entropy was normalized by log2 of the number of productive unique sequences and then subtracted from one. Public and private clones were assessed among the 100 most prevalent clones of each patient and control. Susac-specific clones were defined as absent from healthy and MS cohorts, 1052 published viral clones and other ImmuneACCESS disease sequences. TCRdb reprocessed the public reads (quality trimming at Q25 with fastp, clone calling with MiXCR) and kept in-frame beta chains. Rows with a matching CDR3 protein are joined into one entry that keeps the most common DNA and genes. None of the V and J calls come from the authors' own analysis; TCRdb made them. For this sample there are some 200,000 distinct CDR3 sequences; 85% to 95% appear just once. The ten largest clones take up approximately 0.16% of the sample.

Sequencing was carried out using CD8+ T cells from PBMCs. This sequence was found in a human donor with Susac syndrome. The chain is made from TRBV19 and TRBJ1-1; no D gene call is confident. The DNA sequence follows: TGTGCCAGTAGTTTTTATAGCGGGATGGAAGCTTTCTTT. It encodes CASSFYSGMEAFF.